The entry that follows covers one T cell receptor beta chain sequence. This same CDR3 is encoded by further DNA sequences in the sample. The sample belongs to a study of blood T cell repertoires in COVID-19. Germline V lookup: CDR1 LNHDA, CDR2 SQIVND (reference sequence). With V trimmed by 5 bases and J by 4 bases, 4 bases remained unmatched. This CDR3 is 13 amino acids long. Only in-frame clones appear in the TCRdb table, and some are missing; sequencing was by immunoSEQ multiplex PCR. The top ten hold roughly 6% of the sample, which has 220,000 or so clones, approximately 88% seen once. The chain has TRBV19 and TRBJ1-2, with 7 bases aligning to TRBD1. The sequence was obtained from a man in his sixties who had recovered from COVID-19. The specimen sequenced was peripheral blood. CDR3 in amino acids: CASSPTGFYGYTF. CDR3 bases: TGTGCCAGTAGTCCGACAGGGTTCTATGGCTACACCTTC.